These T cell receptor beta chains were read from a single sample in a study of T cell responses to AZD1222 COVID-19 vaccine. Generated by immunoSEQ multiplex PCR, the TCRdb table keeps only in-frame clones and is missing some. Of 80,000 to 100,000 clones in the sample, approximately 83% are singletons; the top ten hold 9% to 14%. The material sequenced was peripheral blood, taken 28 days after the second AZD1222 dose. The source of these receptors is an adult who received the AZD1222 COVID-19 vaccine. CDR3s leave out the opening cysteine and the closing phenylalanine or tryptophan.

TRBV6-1 ASSEAGNRAETQY
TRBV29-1 SVAIQEGTEAF
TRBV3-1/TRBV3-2 ASSQDGEAQPQH
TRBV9 ASSVGPSYEQY
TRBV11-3 ASSLRQGSSYNEQF
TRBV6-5 ASSFTGIRAF
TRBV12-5 ASGLGGIAEGYEQY
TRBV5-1 ASSPDRGGDTQY
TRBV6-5 ASAGQTSYEQY
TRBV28 ASSPDGLGRQAF
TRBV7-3 ASSLIGTYTGELF
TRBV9 ASSVGLARWETQY
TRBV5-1 ASSLTGTREAF
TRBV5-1 ASRIRQGNTEAF
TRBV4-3 ASSQDITGVYGYT
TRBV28 ASRATGVRVGELF
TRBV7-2 ASSLAGGLAAYSYNEQF
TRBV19 ASSIDTAGNNEQF
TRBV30 AWSVSSGNTIY
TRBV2 ASSEGGTGYT
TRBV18 ASSRSRQETQY
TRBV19 ASIGRGSYGYT
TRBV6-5 ASSEDSYGYT
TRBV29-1 STGTGRTEAF
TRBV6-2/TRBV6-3 ASSATRTGIYEQY
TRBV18 ASSLAGQTNTEAF
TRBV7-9 ASSLDSLAGVETQY
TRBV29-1 SVKPNSYEQY
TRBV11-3 ASKSGGAYNEQF
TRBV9 ASSFTDTQY
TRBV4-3 ASSQDLRQGASYNSPLH
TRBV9 ASSVGRNSGDTQY
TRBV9 ASSSEGGLQETQY
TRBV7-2 ASSLVTNEKLF
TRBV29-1 SVDRQNIQY
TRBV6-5 ASSYSVQGHYEQY
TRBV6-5 ASSYSAQTWEQY